The clone carrying this T cell receptor beta chain was observed at least ten times. The antigen is undetermined. TCRdb re-analysed the RT-PCR reads in MiXCR, keeping a single row per CDR3 protein. The table lists roughly 760,000 distinct CDR3 sequences, less than 25% of them singletons. The length of the CDR3 is 15 residues. Germline V gives CDR1 MDHEN, CDR2 SYDVKM. J was trimmed by 0 bases and V by 5 bases; bases with no gene match: 4. The data stem from a study of response to subunit inactivated influenza vaccine. Findings and limits, study-wide: It was the authors' suggestion that each seasonal influenza vaccination recruits few new T cells.

Specimen: PBMCs from blood, collected roughly 5 days after vaccination. The chain employs TRBV28 and TRBJ2-1; 7 nucleotides line up with TRBD2. The source of this sequence is a man aged 45-65 years who received an inactivated influenza vaccine. The CDR3: CASSRRGSSYNEQFF. The DNA of the CDR3 is TGTGCCAGCAGTCGGCGGGGGAGCTCCTACAATGAGCAGTTCTTC.